The source of this T cell receptor (beta chain) is a study of blood T cell repertoires in COVID-19. Study-wide background: T cells, B-cell-depleted T cells, or PBMCs provided the cDNA or gDNA that served as material.

As originally analysed: Estimation of nucleated cell counts was performed using reference gene primer amplification. Some clones are missing from TCRdb's copy, which holds only in-frame ones; the method was immunoSEQ multiplex PCR. Clone size and V and J calls were adopted from that table, with D and trimming inferred from the DNA. Of over 200,000 clones in the sample, about 89% were seen once. J gave up 5 bases and V 8 bases, and 6 bases lay outside the gene matches. The V gene's germline CDR1 is WSHSY and CDR2 SAAADI. This CDR3 spans 14 amino acids. Across about two dozen US areas, participants ranged in age from roughly 18 to 89 years.

The specimen sequenced was PBMCs or T cells enriched from blood (not recorded which). The receptor was isolated from a human donor in a cohort exposed to, infected with or recovered from COVID-19 (not recorded which). The donor label of this sample is uncertain. The chain couples TRBV10-2 to TRBJ1-6, with 7 bases identical to TRBD1. The CDR3 region has the DNA TGCGCCAGCCAGGGGACAGAAAATAATTCACCCCTCCACTTT. Translation: CASQGTENNSPLHF.